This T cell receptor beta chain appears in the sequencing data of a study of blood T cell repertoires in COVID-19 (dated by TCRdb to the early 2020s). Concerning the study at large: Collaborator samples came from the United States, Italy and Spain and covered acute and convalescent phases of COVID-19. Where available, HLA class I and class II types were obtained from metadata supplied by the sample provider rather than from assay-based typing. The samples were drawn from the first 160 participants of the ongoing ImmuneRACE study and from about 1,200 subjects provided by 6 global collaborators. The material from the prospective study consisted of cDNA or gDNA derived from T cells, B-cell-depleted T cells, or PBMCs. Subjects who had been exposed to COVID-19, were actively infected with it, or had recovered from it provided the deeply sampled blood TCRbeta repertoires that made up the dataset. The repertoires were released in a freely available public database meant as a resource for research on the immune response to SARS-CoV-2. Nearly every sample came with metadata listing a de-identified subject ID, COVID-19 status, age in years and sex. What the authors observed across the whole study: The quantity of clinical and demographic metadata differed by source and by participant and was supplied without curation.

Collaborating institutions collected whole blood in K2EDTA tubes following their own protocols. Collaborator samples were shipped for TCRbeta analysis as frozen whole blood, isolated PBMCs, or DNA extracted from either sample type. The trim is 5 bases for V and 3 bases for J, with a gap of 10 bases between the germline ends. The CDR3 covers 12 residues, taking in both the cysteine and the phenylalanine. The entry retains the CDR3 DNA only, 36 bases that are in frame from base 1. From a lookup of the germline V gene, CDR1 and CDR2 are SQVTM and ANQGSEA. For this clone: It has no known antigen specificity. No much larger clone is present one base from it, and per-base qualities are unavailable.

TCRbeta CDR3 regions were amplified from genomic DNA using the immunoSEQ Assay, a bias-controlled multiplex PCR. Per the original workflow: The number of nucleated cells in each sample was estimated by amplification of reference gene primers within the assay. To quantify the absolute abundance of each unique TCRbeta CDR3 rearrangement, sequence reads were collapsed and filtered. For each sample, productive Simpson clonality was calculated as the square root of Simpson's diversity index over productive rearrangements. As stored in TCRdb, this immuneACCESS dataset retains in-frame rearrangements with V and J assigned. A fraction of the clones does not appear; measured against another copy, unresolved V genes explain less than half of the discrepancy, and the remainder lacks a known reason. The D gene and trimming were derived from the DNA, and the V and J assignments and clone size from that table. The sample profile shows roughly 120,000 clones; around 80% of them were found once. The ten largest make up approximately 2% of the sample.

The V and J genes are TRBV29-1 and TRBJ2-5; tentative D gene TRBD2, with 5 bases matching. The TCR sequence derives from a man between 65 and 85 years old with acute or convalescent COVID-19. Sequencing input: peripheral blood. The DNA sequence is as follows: TGCAGCGTTTCGGACTCTAAAGAGACCCAGTACTTC. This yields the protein CSVSDSKETQYF.